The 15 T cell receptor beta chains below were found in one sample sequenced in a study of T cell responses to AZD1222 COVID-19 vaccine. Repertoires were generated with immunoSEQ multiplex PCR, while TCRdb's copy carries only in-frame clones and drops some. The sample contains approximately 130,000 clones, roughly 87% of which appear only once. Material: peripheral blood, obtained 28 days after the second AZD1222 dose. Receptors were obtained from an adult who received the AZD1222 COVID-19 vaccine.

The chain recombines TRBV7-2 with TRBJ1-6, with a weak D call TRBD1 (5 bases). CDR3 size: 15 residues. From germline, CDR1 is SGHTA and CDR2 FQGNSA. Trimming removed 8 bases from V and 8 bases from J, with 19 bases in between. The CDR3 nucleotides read TGTGCCAGCGGGCGAGTCCCAGGGCTAGATTCACCCCTCCACTTT. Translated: CASGRVPGLDSPLHF. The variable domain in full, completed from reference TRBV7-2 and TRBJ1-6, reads GAGVSQSPSNKVTEKGKDVELRCDPISGHTALYWYRQSLGQGLEFLIYFQGNSAPDKSGLPSDRFSAERTGGSVSTLTIQRTQQEDSAVYLCASGRVPGLDSPLHFGNGTRLTVT.

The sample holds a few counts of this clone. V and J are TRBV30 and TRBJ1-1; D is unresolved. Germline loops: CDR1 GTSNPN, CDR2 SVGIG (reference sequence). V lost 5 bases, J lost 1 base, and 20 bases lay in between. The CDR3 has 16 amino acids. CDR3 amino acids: CAWGPWGAGSNTEAFF. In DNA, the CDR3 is TGTGCCTGGGGTCCTTGGGGTGCCGGGTCGAACACTGAAGCTTTCTTT.

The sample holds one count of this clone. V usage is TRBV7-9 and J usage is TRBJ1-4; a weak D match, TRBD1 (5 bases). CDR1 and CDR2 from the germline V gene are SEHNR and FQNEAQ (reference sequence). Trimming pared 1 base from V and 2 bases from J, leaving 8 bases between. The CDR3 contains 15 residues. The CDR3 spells CASSLGGRTNEKLFF. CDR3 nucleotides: TGTGCCAGCAGCTTAGGGGGGAGGACTAATGAAAAACTGTTTTTT.

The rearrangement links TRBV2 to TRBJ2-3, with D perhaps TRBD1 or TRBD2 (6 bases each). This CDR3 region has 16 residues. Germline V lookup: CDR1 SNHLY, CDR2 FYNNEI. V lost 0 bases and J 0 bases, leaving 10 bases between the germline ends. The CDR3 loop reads CASSEARGPSTDTQYF. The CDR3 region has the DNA TGTGCCAGCAGTGAAGCCCGGGGGCCTAGCACAGATACGCAGTATTTT.

The CDR3 DNA reads TGTGCCAGCGGAGACCCGGGACAGACGAACACTGAAGCTTTCTTT. Amino acid sequence: CASGDPGQTNTEAFF. The chain is built from TRBV6-5 and TRBJ1-1; 7 nucleotides align to TRBD1. The CDR3 contains 15 residues. Germline assignment: CDR1 MNHEY and CDR2 SVGAGI. The V gene end was trimmed by 8 bases and the J gene end by 1 base; junction bases not matched to a gene: 10.

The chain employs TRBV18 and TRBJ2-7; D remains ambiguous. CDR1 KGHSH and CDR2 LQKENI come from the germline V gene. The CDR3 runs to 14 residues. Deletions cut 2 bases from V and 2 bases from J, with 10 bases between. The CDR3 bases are TGTGCCAGCTCACCAAACCAAACACCCTACGAGCAGTACTTC. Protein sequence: CASSPNQTPYEQYF.

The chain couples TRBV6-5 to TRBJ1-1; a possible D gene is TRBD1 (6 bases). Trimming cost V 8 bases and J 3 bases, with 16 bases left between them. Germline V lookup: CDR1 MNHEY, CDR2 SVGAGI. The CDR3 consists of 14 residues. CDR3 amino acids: CASLRGGLDTEAFF. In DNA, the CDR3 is TGTGCCAGCTTGAGGGGGGGCCTGGACACTGAAGCTTTCTTT.

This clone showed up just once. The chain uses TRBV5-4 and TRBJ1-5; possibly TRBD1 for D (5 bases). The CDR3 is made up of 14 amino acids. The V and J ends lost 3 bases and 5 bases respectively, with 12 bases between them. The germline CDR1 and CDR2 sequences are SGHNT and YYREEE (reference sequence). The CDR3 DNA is TGTGCCAGCAGCTCTGGGGGAGGTGATCAGCCCCAGCATTTT. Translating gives CASSSGGGDQPQHF.

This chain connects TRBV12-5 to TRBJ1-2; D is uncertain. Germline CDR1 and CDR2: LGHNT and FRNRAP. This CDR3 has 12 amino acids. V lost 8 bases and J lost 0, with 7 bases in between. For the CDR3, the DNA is TGTGCTAGTTCCCCGGCTAACTATGGCTACACCTTC. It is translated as CASSPANYGYTF.

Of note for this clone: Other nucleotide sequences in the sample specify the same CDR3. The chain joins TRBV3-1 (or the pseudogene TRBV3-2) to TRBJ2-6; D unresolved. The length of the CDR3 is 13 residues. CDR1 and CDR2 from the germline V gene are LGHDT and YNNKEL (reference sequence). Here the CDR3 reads CASSVSGANVLTF. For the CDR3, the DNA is TGTGCAAGCTCGGTTTCTGGGGCCAACGTCCTGACTTTC.

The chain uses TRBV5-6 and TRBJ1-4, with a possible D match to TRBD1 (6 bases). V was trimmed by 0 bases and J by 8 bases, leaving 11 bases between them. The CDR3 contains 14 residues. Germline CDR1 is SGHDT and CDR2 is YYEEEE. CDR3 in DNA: TGTGCCAGCAGCTTGGATTTTGGGGGCGAAAAACTGTTTTTT. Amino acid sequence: CASSLDFGGEKLFF.

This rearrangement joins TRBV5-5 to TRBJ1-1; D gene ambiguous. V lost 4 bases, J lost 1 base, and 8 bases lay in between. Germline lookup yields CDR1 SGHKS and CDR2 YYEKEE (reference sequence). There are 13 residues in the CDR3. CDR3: CASSEGPNTEAFF. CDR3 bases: TGTGCCAGCAGCGAAGGACCGAACACTGAAGCTTTCTTT.

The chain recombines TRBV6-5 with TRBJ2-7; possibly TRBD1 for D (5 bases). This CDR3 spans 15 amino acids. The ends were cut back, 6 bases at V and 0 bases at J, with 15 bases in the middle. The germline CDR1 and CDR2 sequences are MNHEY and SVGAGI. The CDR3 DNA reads TGTGCCAGCAGAGCCTTCAGGGATTACTCCTACGAGCAGTACTTC. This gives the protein CASRAFRDYSYEQYF.

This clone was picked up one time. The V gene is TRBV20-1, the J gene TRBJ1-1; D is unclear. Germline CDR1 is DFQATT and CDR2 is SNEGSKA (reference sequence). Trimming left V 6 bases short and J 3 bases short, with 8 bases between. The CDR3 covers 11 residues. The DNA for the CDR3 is TGCAGTGCCCCGGGGTACACTGAAGCTTTCTTT. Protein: CSAPGYTEAFF.

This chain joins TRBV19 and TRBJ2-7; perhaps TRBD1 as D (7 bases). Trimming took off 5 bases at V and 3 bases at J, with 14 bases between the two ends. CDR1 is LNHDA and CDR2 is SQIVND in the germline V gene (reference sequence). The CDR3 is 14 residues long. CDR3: CASSAAGGGYEQYF. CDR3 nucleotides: TGTGCCAGTAGTGCGGCAGGGGGAGGCTACGAGCAGTACTTC.